This T cell receptor (beta chain) comes out of a study of cytomegalovirus exposure and HLA in healthy donors. Regarding the study as a whole: By HLA locus, TCR association rates varied in a later analysis, with DRB1 showing the most and HLA-C the fewest.

CDR1 and CDR2 (germline): SGHKS, YYEKEE (reference sequence). Trimming at V came to 2 bases and at J to 1 base, leaving 5 bases not matched to a gene. This CDR3 has 16 amino acids. About this clone: Its target is unknown.

The PCR made use of 60 Vbeta and 13 Jbeta primers. The method was immunoSEQ multiplex PCR; TCRdb's version includes in-frame clones alone and lacks a portion of them. Among approximately 150,000 clones listed, roughly 80% were seen once. The sequence was obtained from a male donor in good health and CMV-seronegative. This chain links TRBV5-5 with TRBJ2-2, with 7 nucleotides matching TRBD1. Sample: PBMCs. CDR3 DNA sequence: TGTGCCAGCAGCTTAAAAGGGACAGTGAACACCGGGGAGCTGTTTTTT. It specifies CASSLKGTVNTGELFF.